This is a list of T cell receptor beta chains from one sample in a study of blood T cell repertoires in COVID-19. Libraries were prepared by immunoSEQ multiplex PCR; TCRdb keeps only in-frame clonotypes and omits some of them. The data hold 150,000 to 200,000 clones, with roughly 77% observed a single time. Specimen: peripheral blood. Every receptor here comes from a human donor in a cohort sampled during active COVID-19. CDR3s include the opening cysteine and the closing phenylalanine or tryptophan. Each record gives: V gene, clone size, J gene, D gene, CDR3 protein, CDR3 DNA. The D gene is left open where the match is weak. Size values are once, few and many counts, or a class for expanded clones, and some rows have none.

V: TRBV7-9
size: -
J: TRBJ2-7
D: -
CDR3: CASSPNPYEQYF
DNA: TGTGCCAGCAGCCCAAATCCCTACGAGCAGTACTTC

V: TRBV10-1
size: -
J: TRBJ2-3
D: TRBD2
CDR3: CASSLGGDTQYF
DNA: TGCGCCAGCTCCCTGGGAGGGGATACGCAGTATTTT

V: TRBV5-6
size: -
J: TRBJ1-2
D: -
CDR3: CASSPGGGYTF
DNA: TGTGCCAGCAGCCCAGGCGGGGGCTACACCTTC

V: TRBV4-3
size: -
J: TRBJ1-4
D: TRBD1
CDR3: CASSPRDSSNEKLFF
DNA: TGCGCCAGCAGCCCGCGGGACAGCTCTAATGAAAAACTGTTTTTT

V: TRBV28
size: -
J: TRBJ1-2
D: TRBD1
CDR3: CASSFPTGNYGYTF
DNA: TGTGCCAGCAGTTTCCCGACAGGGAACTATGGCTACACCTTC

V: TRBV19
size: -
J: TRBJ2-2
D: TRBD1
CDR3: CASSRGGAGAGELFF
DNA: TGTGCCAGTAGTAGAGGGGGCGCCGGAGCCGGGGAGCTGTTTTTT

V: TRBV6-2/TRBV6-3
size: -
J: TRBJ1-1
D: -
CDR3: CASSYSPQGQVNTEAFF
DNA: TGTGCCAGCAGTTACTCCCCCCAGGGTCAGGTGAACACTGAAGCTTTCTTT

V: TRBV19
size: few
J: TRBJ1-1
D: -
CDR3: CASIGGDFNTEAFF
DNA: TGTGCCAGTATAGGTGGGGACTTCAACACTGAAGCTTTCTTT

V: TRBV9
size: -
J: TRBJ2-5
D: TRBD2
CDR3: CASSVALGGGETQYF
DNA: TGTGCCAGCAGCGTAGCTTTAGGCGGGGGAGAGACCCAGTACTTC

V: TRBV30
size: -
J: TRBJ2-7
D: -
CDR3: CAWMSVRTYEQYF
DNA: TGTGCCTGGATGTCGGTCCGCACCTACGAGCAGTACTTC

V: TRBV7-2
size: -
J: TRBJ2-3
D: -
CDR3: CASETGGADTQYF
DNA: TGTGCCAGTGAGACGGGGGGCGCAGATACGCAGTATTTT

V: TRBV19
size: once
J: TRBJ1-1
D: -
CDR3: CASSIVGRVRLTEAFF
DNA: TGTGCCAGTAGTATAGTAGGCAGGGTTAGGCTCACTGAAGCTTTCTTT

V: TRBV19
size: few
J: TRBJ2-1
D: -
CDR3: CASIIFNEQFF
DNA: TGTGCCAGTATCATTTTCAATGAGCAGTTCTTC

V: TRBV9
size: -
J: TRBJ1-6
D: -
CDR3: CASSSEMVRVGSPLHF
DNA: TGTGCCAGCAGCAGTGAGATGGTCAGGGTGGGGTCACCCCTCCACTTT

V: TRBV10-2
size: once
J: TRBJ2-1
D: TRBD2
CDR3: CASRPGLGQNEQFF
DNA: TGCGCCAGCAGGCCGGGACTAGGCCAAAATGAGCAGTTCTTC

V: TRBV2
size: -
J: TRBJ2-2
D: -
CDR3: CASSEAGLNTGELFF
DNA: TGTGCCAGCAGTGAAGCGGGGCTGAACACCGGGGAGCTGTTTTTT

V: TRBV19
size: -
J: TRBJ2-1
D: TRBD2
CDR3: CASSIDKRLAGVYNEQFF
DNA: TGTGCCAGTAGTATAGACAAGAGACTAGCGGGGGTATACAATGAGCAGTTCTTC

V: TRBV12-3/TRBV12-4
size: -
J: TRBJ1-2
D: -
CDR3: CASNHRTNYGYTF
DNA: TGTGCCAGCAACCACAGGACCAACTATGGCTACACCTTC

V: TRBV6-5
size: -
J: TRBJ2-1
D: TRBD2
CDR3: CASLGGLAGDNEQFF
DNA: TGTGCCAGTCTGGGGGGACTAGCGGGGGACAATGAGCAGTTCTTC

V: TRBV19
size: -
J: TRBJ1-3
D: -
CDR3: CASSGAGGNTIYF
DNA: TGTGCCAGTAGTGGGGCCGGGGGAAACACCATATATTTT

V: TRBV19
size: few
J: TRBJ1-4
D: TRBD1
CDR3: CASSRDRGEEKLFF
DNA: TGTGCCAGTAGCAGAGACAGGGGCGAGGAAAAACTGTTTTTT

V: TRBV4-2
size: -
J: TRBJ1-1
D: TRBD1
CDR3: CASSQLDRVGTEAFF
DNA: TGTGCCAGCAGCCAATTGGACAGGGTAGGGACTGAAGCTTTCTTT

V: TRBV3-1/TRBV3-2
size: -
J: TRBJ2-3
D: TRBD2
CDR3: CASSLRTSSDTQYF
DNA: TGTGCCAGCAGCCTACGGACTAGCTCAGATACGCAGTATTTT

V: TRBV19
size: -
J: TRBJ1-5
D: -
CDR3: CASSIDSPLGQPQHF
DNA: TGTGCCAGTAGTATTGACAGCCCGCTTGGGCAGCCCCAGCATTTT

V: TRBV29-1
size: -
J: TRBJ2-3
D: -
CDR3: CSVEGLGADTQYF
DNA: TGCAGCGTTGAAGGGCTCGGAGCAGATACGCAGTATTTT

V: TRBV15
size: -
J: TRBJ2-7
D: TRBD2
CDR3: CATRLASGIYEQYF
DNA: TGTGCCACCCGGCTCGCTAGCGGAATTTACGAGCAGTACTTC

V: TRBV6-2/TRBV6-3
size: -
J: TRBJ2-1
D: TRBD2
CDR3: CASSYVLAGVEQFF
DNA: TGTGCCAGCAGTTACGTACTAGCGGGAGTTGAGCAGTTCTTC

V: TRBV7-7
size: -
J: TRBJ2-7
D: -
CDR3: CASNPRGGDYEQYF
DNA: TGTGCTAGCAACCCCCGAGGAGGGGACTACGAGCAGTACTTC

V: TRBV7-8
size: -
J: TRBJ1-5
D: TRBD1
CDR3: CASSDDRGQPQHF
DNA: TGTGCCAGCAGCGACGACAGGGGGCAGCCCCAGCATTTT

V: TRBV28
size: -
J: TRBJ2-1
D: -
CDR3: CASREGARDEQFF
DNA: TGTGCCAGCAGGGAGGGGGCTAGGGATGAGCAGTTCTTC

V: TRBV4-1
size: -
J: TRBJ1-4
D: TRBD1
CDR3: CASSLTQGGDEKLFF
DNA: TGCGCCAGCAGCCTAACACAGGGGGGTGATGAAAAACTGTTTTTT

V: TRBV30
size: -
J: TRBJ2-5
D: -
CDR3: CAWSGRAGETQYF
DNA: TGTGCCTGGAGTGGGAGGGCTGGGGAGACCCAGTACTTC

V: TRBV4-3
size: once
J: TRBJ1-3
D: -
CDR3: CASSQEGTRKSPNTIYF
DNA: TGCGCCAGCAGCCAAGAAGGCACCAGGAAGAGTCCGAACACCATATATTTT

V: TRBV25-1
size: few
J: TRBJ2-2
D: -
CDR3: CASSARAGELFF
DNA: TGTGCCAGCAGTGCGAGGGCCGGGGAGCTGTTTTTT

V: TRBV5-1
size: -
J: TRBJ1-1
D: TRBD1
CDR3: CASSEGQGLEAFF
DNA: TGCGCCAGCAGCGAGGGACAGGGACTTGAAGCTTTCTTT

V: TRBV28
size: -
J: TRBJ2-5
D: -
CDR3: CASSLGQNQETQYF
DNA: TGTGCCAGCAGTTTGGGCCAGAACCAAGAGACCCAGTACTTC

V: TRBV5-1
size: -
J: TRBJ1-1
D: -
CDR3: CASRGNLGTDTEAFF
DNA: TGCGCCAGCAGAGGCAATTTGGGGACTGACACTGAAGCTTTCTTT